Below are 3 T cell receptor beta chains sequenced from a single sample in a study of T cell clusters in autoimmune cytopenias. Each sample's input was 200 to 250 ng genomic DNA, 38,000 or so genome equivalents. TRB rearrangements were amplified by touch-down multiplex PCR with mixed TRB-A/B primers. TCRdb reprocessed the multiplex PCR reads, with one entry per CDR3 protein and no DNA. This table lists about 6,100 distinct CDR3 sequences. Another study also made use of these data, one on T cell repertoires in aging, cancer and after chemotherapy.

The material sequenced was peripheral blood. The receptors here all came from a human donor in good health.

This clonotype is deemed medium-sized by its frequency. The V call is TRBV19, the J call TRBJ1-5. CDR1 is LNHDA and CDR2 is SQIVND in the germline V gene (reference sequence). The CDR3 is 13 residues long. The CDR3 protein is CASRGGGNQPQHF.

By frequency, this clonotype is medium-sized. The chain uses TRBV4-3 and TRBJ1-6. Germline V gene data show CDR1 as LGHNA and CDR2 as YSLEER. The CDR3 covers 17 residues. The chain's CDR3 is CASSQDMEATTNSPLHF.

The genes are TRBV7-2 and TRBJ2-4; lacking DNA, the TRBD1 call made by TCRdb goes unchecked. This CDR3 comprises 16 residues. CDR1 and CDR2 from the germline V gene are SGHTA and FQGNSA. CDR3 region: CASSLERRQGENIQYF.